The 30 T cell receptor beta chains listed next were all sequenced from one sample in a study of blood T cell repertoires in COVID-19. Measured with immunoSEQ multiplex PCR; TCRdb has only the in-frame clones, and not every one. The profile shows about 140,000 clones, 65% to 90% of them singletons. The specimen was peripheral blood. The receptors were sampled from a man in his fifties or sixties with active or convalescent COVID-19.

CDR3 bases: TGTGCCAGCAGCCGGACGGACAGGGGGTTGATCTATGGCTACACCTTC. Protein: CASSRTDRGLIYGYTF. J is TRBJ1-2 and V is TRBV3-1 (or the pseudogene TRBV3-2), with 10 bases fitting TRBD1. The V and J ends lost 4 bases and 4 bases, in that order; junction bases with no gene match: 9. This CDR3 region has 16 residues. Germline loops: CDR1 LGHDT, CDR2 YNNKEL (reference sequence).

The rearrangement uses TRBV12-3 or TRBV12-4 and TRBJ1-1; a possible D gene is TRBD1 (5 bases). The CDR3 is made up of 13 amino acids. V gave up 3 bases and J gave up 4 bases, with 9 bases separating them. As DNA, the CDR3 is TGTGCCAGCAGTTTGTGGGGGGGCACTGAAGCTTTCTTT. Protein product: CASSLWGGTEAFF.

The chain employs TRBV28 and TRBJ2-1; D is ambiguous. The CDR3 has 12 residues. Trimming pared 6 bases from V and 8 bases from J, leaving 11 bases between. The germline gives CDR1 MDHEN, CDR2 SYDVKM. CDR3: CASRALVYEQFF. The DNA of the CDR3 is TGTGCCAGCAGGGCTCTAGTCTATGAGCAGTTCTTC.

This sequence joins TRBV12-3 or TRBV12-4 and TRBJ1-5; 7 positions agree with TRBD1. V lost 5 bases, J lost 6 bases, and 4 bases stayed unmatched. This CDR3 has 13 residues. The CDR3, as DNA: TGTGCCAGCAGTACCGACAGGGCTCAGCCCCAGCATTTT. Protein: CASSTDRAQPQHF.

The genes are TRBV25-1 and TRBJ2-2; the D is unclear. This CDR3 contains 13 residues. V dropped 1 base and J dropped 6 bases, with 6 bases sitting between them. Germline CDR1 MGHDK, CDR2 SYGVNS. The CDR3 loop is CASSESYSGELFF. CDR3 sequence (DNA): TGTGCCAGCAGTGAATCATACTCCGGGGAGCTGTTTTTT. The whole variable domain, remainder taken from reference TRBV25-1 and TRBJ2-2, is EADIYQTPRYLVIGTGKKITLECSQTMGHDKMYWYQQDPGMELHLIHYSYGVNSTEKGDLSSESTVSRIRTEHFPLTLESARPSHTSQYLCASSESYSGELFFGEGSRLTVL.

The chain combines TRBV7-9 with TRBJ1-2; 7 bases are a match to TRBD1. CDR3 length: 15 residues. Germline lookup yields CDR1 SEHNR and CDR2 FQNEAQ (reference sequence). Germline trimming cut 5 bases from V and 4 bases from J; bases unmatched to any gene: 10. In DNA, the CDR3 is TGTGCCAGCAGCCAATCGACAGGGAGGATCTATGGCTACACCTTC. It codes for CASSQSTGRIYGYTF.

The chain combines TRBV3-1 (or the pseudogene TRBV3-2) with TRBJ1-3; 10 nucleotides agree with TRBD1. Trimming removed 3 bases from V and 3 bases from J; junction bases left unmatched: 2. Germline values: CDR1 LGHDT, CDR2 YNNKEL (reference sequence). CDR3 length: 15 amino acids. The CDR3: CASSQGQGLGNTIYF. The CDR3 DNA follows: TGTGCCAGCAGCCAGGGACAGGGGCTTGGAAACACCATATATTTT.

The chain links TRBV9 to TRBJ2-2; 8 bases agree with TRBD2. The V gene's germline CDR1 is SGDLS and CDR2 YYNGEE. Germline trimming cut 0 bases from V and 3 bases from J; bases unmatched to any gene: 4. The CDR3 spans 16 residues. CDR3 amino acids: CASSVVNGRDTGELFF. DNA of the CDR3: TGTGCCAGCAGCGTAGTTAACGGGAGGGACACCGGGGAGCTGTTTTTT.

Points on this clone: The junction departs from the called germline gene at one end, perhaps through a read error. The chain carries TRBV19 and TRBJ2-5, with D perhaps TRBD1 (6 bases). The CDR3 loop spans 11 amino acids. Looked up from germline, CDR1 is LNHDA and CDR2 is SQIVND (reference sequence). The CDR3 loop reads CASYGTPRFHF. CDR3 nucleotides: TGTGCCAGCTACGGGACACCCAGGTTTCACTTC.

The CDR3 nucleotides read TGCGCCAGCAGCTTATTCGGGGGAGACAATCAGCCCCAGCATTTT. Its translation: CASSLFGGDNQPQHF. This chain joins TRBV5-1 and TRBJ1-5; D possibly corresponds to TRBD1 (5 bases). The V and J ends lost 2 bases and 3 bases respectively, with 12 bases between them. Germline V lookup: CDR1 SGHRS, CDR2 YFSETQ. The CDR3 runs 15 residues.

The chain is built from TRBV27 and TRBJ2-7, with D maybe TRBD2 (6 bases). This CDR3 is 14 amino acids long. The germline V and J ends were trimmed by 0 bases and 4 bases, with 10 bases remaining between them. CDR1 and CDR2 (germline): MNHEY, SMNVEV (reference sequence). The CDR3, as DNA: TGTGCCAGCAGTTTATCGGATGGGGGGTACGAGCAGTACGTC. This translates into CASSLSDGGYEQYV.

This chain connects TRBV15 to TRBJ2-1, with 8 bases aligning to TRBD1. CDR1 LNHNV and CDR2 YYDKDF come from the germline V gene (reference sequence). The CDR3 is made up of 13 amino acids. J was trimmed by 6 bases and V by 5 bases; bases with no gene match: 3. CDR3 amino acids: CATSLDRGNEQFF. CDR3 in DNA: TGTGCCACCAGCCTTGACAGGGGCAATGAGCAGTTCTTC. The whole variable domain, remainder taken from reference TRBV15 and TRBJ2-1, is DAMVIQNPRYQVTQFGKPVTLSCSQTLNHNVMYWYQQKSSQAPKLLFHYYDKDFNNEADTPDNFQSRRPNTSFCFLDIRSPGLGDTAMYLCATSLDRGNEQFFGPGTRLTVL.

The J gene is TRBJ2-2, the V gene TRBV11-3; a possible D gene is TRBD1 (5 bases). Germline values: CDR1 SGHNT, CDR2 YENEEA. V was cut by 7 bases and J by 4 bases, with 16 bases left in between. The CDR3 covers 15 residues. The CDR3 sequence is CASTPADTSTGELFF. The CDR3 nucleotides read TGTGCCAGCACACCGGCGGACACGTCCACCGGGGAGCTGTTTTTT.

V usage is TRBV20-1 and J usage is TRBJ2-1; D unclear. V gave up 3 bases and J gave up 9 bases, with 12 bases separating them. Germline loops: CDR1 DFQATT, CDR2 SNEGSKA (reference sequence). This CDR3 has 12 amino acids. The DNA of the CDR3 is TGCAGTGCTAGTCAAATCGGCGGTGAGCAGTTCTTC. Translated: CSASQIGGEQFF.

The chain combines TRBV10-2 with TRBJ2-3; 9 bases agree with TRBD2. Germline V gene lookup returns CDR1 WSHSY and CDR2 SAAADI. The trim removed 11 bases at V and 0 bases at J, leaving 6 bases unmatched. This CDR3 has 14 amino acids. CDR3 protein: CAVNSGRSTDTQYF. The CDR3 DNA follows: TGCGCCGTCAATAGCGGGAGAAGCACAGATACGCAGTATTTT.

The chain combines TRBV20-1 with TRBJ2-7, with 8 bases that match TRBD1. V lost 3 bases to trimming and J lost 4 bases; unmatched junction nucleotides: 14. Germline V gene data show CDR1 as DFQATT and CDR2 as SNEGSKA (reference sequence). The length of the CDR3 is 16 residues. The CDR3 spells CSASEGQATNLYEQYF. DNA for the CDR3: TGCAGTGCTAGTGAGGGACAGGCGACGAACCTTTACGAGCAGTACTTC.

This sequence joins TRBV5-1 and TRBJ2-2; 7 nucleotides line up with TRBD2. Germline loops: CDR1 SGHRS, CDR2 YFSETQ. This CDR3 has 15 amino acids. The V and J ends lost 1 base and 4 bases, in that order; junction bases with no gene match: 4. CDR3 region: CASSLKASGTGELFF. The CDR3 DNA reads TGCGCCAGCAGCTTGAAAGCTAGCGGCACCGGGGAGCTGTTTTTT.

The rearrangement joins TRBV6-5 to TRBJ1-2; a possible D gene is TRBD1 (6 bases). Germline lookup yields CDR1 MNHEY and CDR2 SVGAGI. The V end was cut by 6 bases, the J end by 7 bases, with 12 bases between. This CDR3 spans 12 amino acids. Here the CDR3 reads CASRSTGFGYTF. Written as DNA, the CDR3 is TGTGCCAGCAGATCCACAGGGTTTGGCTACACCTTC.

This chain uses TRBV4-3 with TRBJ1-1; the match to TRBD1 covers 7 bases. This CDR3 is built from 15 residues. V gave up 0 bases and J gave up 3 bases; unmatched junction bases: 4. The germline gives CDR1 LGHNA, CDR2 YSLEER. The CDR3 sequence: CASSQEQGWYTEAFF. CDR3 DNA: TGCGCCAGCAGCCAAGAACAGGGGTGGTACACTGAAGCTTTCTTT.

A remark on this clone: Other DNA variants within this sample encode the same CDR3. The gene calls are TRBV6-5 and TRBJ1-3; D remains unclear. This CDR3 contains 14 residues. From germline, CDR1 is MNHEY and CDR2 SVGAGI. V shed 5 bases and J shed 0 bases, with 8 bases lying between them. CDR3 nucleotides: TGTGCCAGCAGTACGCAGGTCTCTGGAAACACCATATATTTT. This translates into CASSTQVSGNTIYF.

The V and J genes are TRBV19 and TRBJ2-5; the match to TRBD2 covers 13 bases. Germline V gene data show CDR1 as LNHDA and CDR2 as SQIVND (reference sequence). Trimming at V came to 10 bases and at J to 2 bases, leaving 4 bases not matched to a gene. The CDR3 is made up of 14 amino acids. The CDR3: CATKTSGRQETQYF. CDR3 DNA: TGTGCCACAAAGACTAGCGGGAGGCAAGAGACCCAGTACTTC.

The CDR3 nucleotides read TGTGCCAGCAGCCTCGGGGTCGGCTACACCTTC. As protein: CASSLGVGYTF. The rearrangement uses TRBV25-1 and TRBJ1-2, with D unclear. V shed 6 bases and J shed 8 bases, with 10 bases lying between them. The CDR3 extends over 11 amino acids. Germline-derived CDR1 and CDR2 are MGHDK and SYGVNS.

On this clone: The same CDR3 is also encoded by other DNA sequences in this sample. This rearrangement joins TRBV5-6 to TRBJ2-5; a possible D gene is TRBD2 (6 bases). Germline V gene sequence: CDR1 SGHDT, CDR2 YYEEEE. The CDR3 has 15 residues. Trimming removed 4 bases from V and 1 base from J, with 14 bases in between. Here the CDR3 reads CASSHWGGAQETQYF. The CDR3 nucleotides are TGTGCCAGCAGCCATTGGGGCGGGGCCCAAGAGACCCAGTACTTC.

The chain recombines TRBV3-1 (or the pseudogene TRBV3-2) with TRBJ1-2, with D possibly matching TRBD1 (6 bases). V was cut by 1 base and J by 1 base, with 7 bases left in between. This CDR3 is 14 amino acids long. In germline, CDR1 is LGHDT, CDR2 YNNKEL (reference sequence). The CDR3 nucleotides are TGTGCCAGCAGCCAAGGGACAGATAACTATGGCTACACCTTC. Translating gives CASSQGTDNYGYTF.

J is TRBJ1-4 and V is TRBV24-1; TRBD1 matches 8 bases. J lost 9 bases, V lost 5 bases, and 10 bases had no gene match. The CDR3 spans 15 residues. The germline CDR1 and CDR2 sequences are KGHDR and SFDVKD. The CDR3 reads CATSGPGQAFQKLFF. The CDR3 DNA sequence: TGTGCCACCAGTGGTCCGGGACAGGCATTCCAAAAACTGTTTTTT.

This rearrangement joins TRBV7-2 to TRBJ2-7; 10 positions agree with TRBD2. The CDR3 sequence is 15 residues long. Germline assignment: CDR1 SGHTA and CDR2 FQGNSA. Trimming took 5 bases from V and 1 from J; bases not matched to a gene: 5. CDR3 DNA sequence: TGTGCCAGCAGCCTTGGACTAGCGGCGTCCTACGAGCAGTACTTC. This sequence encodes CASSLGLAASYEQYF.

This clone was observed at least ten times. The junction and the germline gene differ at one end; a read error may be behind it. The V and J genes are TRBV18 and TRBJ1-2; D unresolved. Per germline, CDR1 KGHSH and CDR2 LQKENI. This CDR3 comprises 14 residues. The CDR3 here is CASSPPGNSWERAF. In nucleotides, the CDR3 is TGTGCCAGCTCACCACCAGGGAATTCGTGGGAGAGGGCCTTC.

CDR3 residues: CASSPTAFYGYTF. DNA of the CDR3: TGTGCCAGCAGTCCGACTGCCTTCTATGGCTACACCTTC. The chain joins TRBV12-3 or TRBV12-4 to TRBJ1-2; D is undetermined. CDR3 length equals 13 residues. Trimming removed 5 bases from V and 4 bases from J, with 11 bases in between.

This chain joins TRBV27 and TRBJ2-2, with 9 nucleotides matching TRBD1. The J segment lost 1 base and the V segment lost 10 bases, leaving 7 bases of the junction unmatched. The CDR3 covers 15 residues. Per germline, CDR1 MNHEY and CDR2 SMNVEV (reference sequence). The CDR3 coding sequence is TGTGCCACCCCCCGGGACAGGGAGAACACCGGGGAGCTGTTTTTT. Translation gives CATPRDRENTGELFF.

The rearrangement links TRBV7-2 to TRBJ2-2, with D maybe TRBD1 (7 bases). Trimming removed 5 bases at V and 8 bases at J, with 18 bases between. The CDR3 covers 15 residues. Germline CDR1 SGHTA, CDR2 FQGNSA. CDR3 sequence (DNA): TGTGCCAGCAGCACCCGGACAGGAGGGGAAGGGGAGCTGTTTTTT. This translates into CASSTRTGGEGELFF.